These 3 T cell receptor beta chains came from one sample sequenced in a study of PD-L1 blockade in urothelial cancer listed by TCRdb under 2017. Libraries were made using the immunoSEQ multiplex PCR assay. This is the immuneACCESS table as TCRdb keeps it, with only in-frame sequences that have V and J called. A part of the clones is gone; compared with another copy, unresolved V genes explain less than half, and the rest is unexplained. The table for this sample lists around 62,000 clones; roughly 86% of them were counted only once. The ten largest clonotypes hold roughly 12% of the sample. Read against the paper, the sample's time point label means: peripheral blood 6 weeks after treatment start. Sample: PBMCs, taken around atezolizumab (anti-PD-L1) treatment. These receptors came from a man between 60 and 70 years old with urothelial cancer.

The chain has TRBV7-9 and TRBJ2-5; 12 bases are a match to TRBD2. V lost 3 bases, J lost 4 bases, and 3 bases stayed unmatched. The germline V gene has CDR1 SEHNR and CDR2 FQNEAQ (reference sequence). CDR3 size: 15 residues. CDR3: CASSFSSGRAETQYF. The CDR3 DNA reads TGTGCCAGCAGCTTTTCTAGCGGGAGGGCAGAGACCCAGTACTTC.

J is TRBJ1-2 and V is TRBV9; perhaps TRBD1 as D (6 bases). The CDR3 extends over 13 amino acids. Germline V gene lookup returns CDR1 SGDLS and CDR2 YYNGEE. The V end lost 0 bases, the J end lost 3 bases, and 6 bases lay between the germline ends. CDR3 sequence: CASSVDRDYGYTF. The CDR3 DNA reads TGTGCCAGCAGCGTAGACAGGGACTATGGCTACACCTTC.

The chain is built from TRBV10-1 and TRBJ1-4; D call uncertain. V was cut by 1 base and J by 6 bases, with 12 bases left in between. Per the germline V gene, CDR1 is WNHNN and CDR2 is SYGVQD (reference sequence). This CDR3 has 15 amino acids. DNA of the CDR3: TGCGCCAGCAGTGAGTACAGAGACCGTGATGAAAAACTGTTTTTT. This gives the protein CASSEYRDRDEKLFF.